The rows below give T cell receptor beta chains drawn from one sample of a study of early T cells in non-severe SARS-CoV-2 infection. TCRdb re-analysed the 5' RACE reads in MiXCR, keeping a single row per CDR3 protein. The data contain roughly 53,000 distinct CDR3 sequences, more than 9% of them seen just once; the ten biggest clones take up about 4.4%. The sequenced sample was whole blood. The receptor source for this set is an adult who was a healthcare worker with PCR-confirmed SARS-CoV-2 infection or an uninfected control (not recorded which). The CDR3 runs from the conserved cysteine through the conserved F or W. The D gene is left open where the match is weak. Size is omitted from some rows. Given values are once, few, many or a class for expanded clones.

clone_size | d_call | j_call | v_call | cdr3_nt | cdr3_aa
few | NA | TRBJ1-1 | TRBV29-1 | TGCTTGGACAGCCGGAGGACTGAAGCTTTCTTT | CLDSRRTEAFF
NA | NA | TRBJ1-2 | TRBV7-9 | TGTGCCAGCAGACATACCGCCAACTATGGCTACACCTTC | CASRHTANYGYTF
NA | NA | TRBJ2-5 | TRBV6-6 | TGTGCCAGCAGTTACCCGGAAGAGACCCAGTACTTC | CASSYPEETQYF
few | NA | TRBJ2-5 | TRBV5-1 | TGCGCCAGCAGCCCAGGTCCTAACCAAGAGACCCAGTACTTC | CASSPGPNQETQYF
NA | NA | TRBJ2-5 | TRBV29-1 | TGCAGCGTTGAGTTTGAACCAGAGACCCAGTACTTC | CSVEFEPETQYF
medium-sized | NA | TRBJ1-5 | TRBV7-2 | TGTGCCAGCAGTTTCACCCGTAGGCAGCCCCAGCATTTT | CASSFTRRQPQHF
few | TRBD1 | TRBJ2-1 | TRBV12-3/TRBV12-4 | TGTGCCAGCAGTTCACAAAACCACAGGGGAGAGCAGTTCTTC | CASSSQNHRGEQFF
many | NA | TRBJ1-3 | TRBV18 | TGTGCCAGCTCACCATTCAAGCAGGATCCTGGAAACACCATATATTTT | CASSPFKQDPGNTIYF
many | TRBD1 | TRBJ2-5 | TRBV25-1 | TGTGCCAGCAGTGACAGGGGGGAGACCCAGTACTTC | CASSDRGETQYF
NA | NA | TRBJ2-2 | TRBV29-1 | TGCAGCGTCACAGGGCTTCGTAACACCGGGGAGCTGTTTTTT | CSVTGLRNTGELFF
NA | TRBD2 | TRBJ2-3 | TRBV5-1 | TGCGCCAGCAGCCCGGGACTAGCGGGAGGAACAGATACGCAGTATTTT | CASSPGLAGGTDTQYF
NA | NA | TRBJ2-7 | TRBV6-1 | TGTGCCAGCAGGGAGAGACCCCGACAGGTCCTTACCTACGAGCAGTACTTC | CASRERPRQVLTYEQYF
few | TRBD1 | TRBJ1-4 | TRBV5-1 | TGCGCCAGCAGCCCAATGCGACAGGGCGAAAAACTGTTTTTT | CASSPMRQGEKLFF
many | NA | TRBJ2-5 | TRBV6-1 | TGTGCCAGCAGTGAAGGGCTACAAGAGACCCAGTACTTC | CASSEGLQETQYF
many | NA | TRBJ2-3 | TRBV20-1 | TGCAGTGCTAGAGTTGCCCGCAACCGTAGGGATACGCAGTATTTT | CSARVARNRRDTQYF
NA | NA | TRBJ2-7 | TRBV2 | TGTGCCAGCAGTGTTAGGGCCTACGAGCAGTACTTC | CASSVRAYEQYF
NA | TRBD2 | TRBJ2-2 | TRBV12-3/TRBV12-4 | TGTGCCAGCAGTTCTCCTAGCGGGATTGCGAACACCGGGGAGCTGTTTTTT | CASSSPSGIANTGELFF
many | NA | TRBJ2-1 | TRBV7-2 | TGTGCCAGCAGCTTACGTGTGGTGCGAGAGCAGTTCTTC | CASSLRVVREQFF
NA | TRBD1 | TRBJ1-1 | TRBV7-8 | TGTGCCAGCAGCGTAAACCGGGACAGGGAGAACACTGAAGCTTTCTTT | CASSVNRDRENTEAFF
many | TRBD1 | TRBJ1-2 | TRBV29-1 | TGCAGCGTTGATAGGGACAGGGTGACTACTGGCTACACCTTC | CSVDRDRVTTGYTF
many | TRBD2 | TRBJ2-4 | TRBV7-2 | TGTGCCAGCAGCGGCGGGAGAGGGGCCAAAAACATTCAGTACTTC | CASSGGRGAKNIQYF
many | NA | TRBJ2-2 | TRBV7-3 | TGTGCCAGCAGCTTACACGACACCGGGGAGCTGTTTTTT | CASSLHDTGELFF
NA | NA | TRBJ2-7 | TRBV3-1 | TGTGCCAGCAGTCAGACTCACTACGAGCAGTACTTC | CASSQTHYEQYF
many | TRBD2 | TRBJ2-2 | TRBV7-3 | TGTGCCAGCAGCTTAGTGCTTAGCGGGAGGGCGAACACCGGGGAGCTGTTTTTT | CASSLVLSGRANTGELFF
NA | NA | TRBJ2-3 | TRBV7-2 | TGTGCCAGCAGCTTACTAGCATATACGCAGTATTTT | CASSLLAYTQYF
many | NA | TRBJ1-1 | TRBV5-1 | TGCGCCAGCAGCTTGGAGGGGCCCCGGATGAACACTGAAGCTTTCTTT | CASSLEGPRMNTEAFF
many | NA | TRBJ1-1 | TRBV12-5 | TGTGCTAGTGCCCCCCTAACTGAAGCTTTCTTT | CASAPLTEAFF
many | NA | TRBJ1-6 | TRBV28 | TGTGCCAGCAGACCCCTGGCCAATTCACCCCTCCACTTT | CASRPLANSPLHF
many | TRBD2 | TRBJ2-7 | TRBV18 | TGTGCCAGCTCACCACCGGGCGGGAGGGAAGGCTACGAGCAGTACTTC | CASSPPGGREGYEQYF
many | NA | TRBJ2-1 | TRBV5-1 | TGCGCCAGCAGCTCCCTCGGGCTGAGGGGGAGCTCCTACAATGAGCAGTTCTTC | CASSSLGLRGSSYNEQFF
few | NA | TRBJ2-5 | TRBV5-1 | TGCGCCAGCAGCTTGCGACTAGAAGAGACCCAGTACTTC | CASSLRLEETQYF
NA | NA | TRBJ1-5 | TRBV7-9 | TGTGCCAGCAGCTCTGGGGGGAATCAGCCCCAGCATTTT | CASSSGGNQPQHF
many | NA | TRBJ2-3 | TRBV24-1 | TGTGCCACCAGTGTAGGGGACGGAACAGATACGCAGTATTTT | CATSVGDGTDTQYF
many | NA | TRBJ2-7 | TRBV4-1 | TGCGCCAGCAGCCAAGAATTCGGGGAGCAGTACTTC | CASSQEFGEQYF
NA | NA | TRBJ1-6 | TRBV2 | TGTGCCAGCCGGATAGGGAACTTTAATTCACCCCTCCACTTT | CASRIGNFNSPLHF
many | NA | TRBJ1-3 | TRBV21-1 | TGTGCCAGCAGGAACCCCCACGAGTACTCTGGAAACACCATATATTTT | CASRNPHEYSGNTIYF
many | TRBD2 | TRBJ2-5 | TRBV11-2 | TGTGCCAGCAGCTTAAGTCTAGCGGGGGTCGGGGAGACCCAGTACTTC | CASSLSLAGVGETQYF
few | TRBD2 | TRBJ2-5 | TRBV29-1 | TGCAGCCTTACTAGCGGCCAAGAGACCCAGTACTTC | CSLTSGQETQYF
many | NA | TRBJ2-4 | TRBV20-1 | TGCAGTGCTAGCAGGGTGGTCAAAAACATTCAGTACTTC | CSASRVVKNIQYF
NA | TRBD1 | TRBJ2-5 | TRBV7-9 | TGTGCCAGCAGTCTCACAGGGGCTCGAGAGACCCAGTACTTC | CASSLTGARETQYF